Following are 26 T cell receptor beta chains from one sample sequenced in a study of beta chain features in type 1 diabetes. The study's findings and limits: For Type 1 diabetes patients, all four CD4+ subsets carried TCRB CDR3s that were moderately but significantly shorter.

Antigen specificity for these receptors is unknown. Reverse transcribing all isolated RNA meant expressed TCRB transcripts were sequenced. Measured with immunoSEQ multiplex PCR; TCRdb has only the in-frame clones, and not every one. The repertoire holds 150,000 to 190,000 clones, with approximately 10% as singletons. Sequencing was performed on central memory CD4+ T cells from blood. These receptors originate from a man younger than 40 with type 1 diabetes.

This clone was seen more than once but under ten times. The V gene is TRBV20-1, the J gene TRBJ1-4; D not resolved. Per the germline V gene, CDR1 is DFQATT and CDR2 is SNEGSKA (reference sequence). V was shortened by 7 bases and J by 4 bases, with 7 bases between the two germline ends. There are 11 residues in the CDR3. In DNA form, the CDR3 reads TGCAGTGGTGCGAGTAATGAAAAACTGTTTTTT. Encoded protein: CSGASNEKLFF.

In its sample, this clone was seen a few times. This chain connects TRBV25-1 to TRBJ1-3, with D perhaps TRBD1 (5 bases). Trimming took 2 bases from V and 3 from J, leaving 11 bases between them. CDR3 length: 15 amino acids. Germline CDR1 MGHDK, CDR2 SYGVNS. The CDR3 sequence is CASSEHKTDGNTIYF. The CDR3 bases are TGTGCCAGCAGTGAACATAAGACAGATGGAAACACCATATATTTT.

The CDR3 DNA reads as TGTGCCAGCAGTTACTGGTCGCGGGAGGCAGCAGAGACCCAGTACTTC. It encodes CASSYWSREAAETQYF. The genes are TRBV6-6 and TRBJ2-5; 8 bases match TRBD2. The germline CDR1 and CDR2 sequences are MNHNY and SVGAGI (reference sequence). The CDR3 spans 16 residues. V shed 1 base, J shed 4 bases, and the junction held 8 bases outside the gene matches.

The chain uses TRBV7-2 and TRBJ2-7; D gene uncertain. Germline V CDR1 and CDR2: SGHTA, FQGNSA. The CDR3 runs to 15 residues. Between the trimmed V and J ends, which lost 6 bases and 0 bases, there was a span of 15 bases. Here the CDR3 reads CASSSQASSSYEQYF. In nucleotides, the CDR3 is TGTGCCAGCAGTTCTCAGGCGTCGAGCTCCTACGAGCAGTACTTC.

This clone was counted only a few times. This chain links TRBV15 with TRBJ2-1, with TRBD2 matching 12 bases. CDR1 LNHNV and CDR2 YYDKDF come from the germline V gene (reference sequence). V gave up 0 bases and J gave up 7 bases; unmatched junction bases: 7. CDR3 length: 17 residues. The CDR3 is CATSREGGTSGWNEQFF. The CDR3 DNA follows: TGTGCCACCAGCAGAGAGGGTGGGACTAGCGGGTGGAATGAGCAGTTCTTC.

This clone was seen a few times. The gene calls are TRBV9 and TRBJ2-7; 9 bases fit TRBD1. CDR3 length equals 15 residues. J gave up 0 bases and V 0 bases, and 1 base lay outside the gene matches. Germline values: CDR1 SGDLS, CDR2 YYNGEE. CDR3 bases: TGTGCCAGCAGCGTAGGACAGGGGGTCTCCTACGAGCAGTACTTC. Its translation: CASSVGQGVSYEQYF.

This clone was counted only a few times. V gene TRBV28 combines with J gene TRBJ1-5, with no clear D. The CDR3 spans 13 residues. Germline-derived CDR1 and CDR2 are MDHEN and SYDVKM. V lost 4 bases, J lost 9 bases, and 13 bases lay in between. CDR3 sequence (DNA): TGTGCCAGCAGTTATACGGGGAGACGGCCCCAGCATTTT. This sequence encodes CASSYTGRRPQHF.

This clone was seen a few times. CDR3 nucleotide sequence: TGTGCCAGCAGCTTATATCGAGATACGCAGTATTTT. Translation: CASSLYRDTQYF. The V call is TRBV7-3, the J call TRBJ2-3, with D hard to call. Germline V gene data show CDR1 as SGHTA and CDR2 as FQGTGA. V lost 2 bases, J lost 5 bases, and 5 bases lay in between. The CDR3 length is 12 residues.

This clone turned up a few times. V usage is TRBV7-3 and J usage is TRBJ2-3; tentative D call: TRBD2 (6 bases). Germline V gene sequence: CDR1 SGHTA, CDR2 FQGTGA. This CDR3 region has 15 residues. Trimming stripped 5 bases from V and 1 base from J, with 13 bases between. The CDR3 is CASSPQGLGTDTQYF. CDR3 coding DNA: TGTGCCAGCAGCCCTCAGGGACTTGGCACAGATACGCAGTATTTT.

The CDR3 spells CASSNGRLSNQPQHF. CDR3 DNA sequence: TGTGCCAGCAGTAATGGGAGGTTAAGCAATCAGCCCCAGCATTTT. This chain connects TRBV6-6 to TRBJ1-5; no clear D. This CDR3 spans 15 amino acids. CDR1 is MNHNY and CDR2 is SVGAGI in the germline V gene (reference sequence). V lost 5 bases to trimming and J lost 1 base, with 12 bases between them.

The rearrangement links TRBV10-3 to TRBJ2-7; a possible D gene is TRBD1 (6 bases). The V gene lost 7 bases and the J gene lost 1 base, with 11 bases spanning the gap. Germline V gene data show CDR1 as ENHRY and CDR2 as SYGVKD. The CDR3 is made up of 13 amino acids. The CDR3 loop reads CAIMEQGSYEQYF. The CDR3 DNA sequence: TGTGCCATCATGGAACAGGGATCCTACGAGCAGTACTTC.

This clone was detected only a few times. The chain carries TRBV7-9 and TRBJ1-1; 8 nucleotides align to TRBD1. The CDR3 runs to 13 residues. The germline gives CDR1 SEHNR, CDR2 FQNEAQ (reference sequence). The ends lost 5 bases at V and 6 bases at J; junction bases unmatched: 5. The CDR3 nucleotides are TGTGCCAGCAGCAGCCAGGGGGCCGCTGAAGCTTTCTTT. Its translation: CASSSQGAAEAFF.

This clone turned up a few times. The chain couples TRBV6-6 to TRBJ2-1; D might be TRBD1 (5 bases). The CDR3 sequence is 12 residues long. Per the germline V gene, CDR1 is MNHNY and CDR2 is SVGAGI (reference sequence). Deletions cut 5 bases from V and 8 bases from J, with 10 bases between. The CDR3 nucleotides read TGTGCCAGCAGTCCCCAGGGCGATGAGCAGTTCTTC. As protein: CASSPQGDEQFF.

Only a few counts were recorded for this clone. This chain joins TRBV29-1 and TRBJ2-7; TRBD1 matches at 10 bases. The CDR3 spans 13 residues. CDR1 is SQVTM and CDR2 is ANQGSEA in the germline V gene. With 5 bases clipped from V and 3 bases from J, the junction kept 4 bases outside the gene matches. The CDR3 DNA is TGCAGCGTTCCCGGGACAGGGGACTACGAGCAGTACTTC. Translation: CSVPGTGDYEQYF.

The chain is built from TRBV7-9 and TRBJ1-4; D gene ambiguous. V was cut by 1 base and J by 8 bases, with 11 bases left in between. CDR3 length equals 14 residues. The germline V gene has CDR1 SEHNR and CDR2 FQNEAQ (reference sequence). CDR3 nucleotides: TGTGCCAGCAGCTTAGGAGGGAGAGGAGAAAAACTGTTTTTT. Translating gives CASSLGGRGEKLFF. Supplemented by reference TRBV7-9 and TRBJ1-4, the full variable domain reads DTGVSQNPRHKITKRGQNVTFRCDPISEHNRLYWYRQTLGQGPEFLTYFQNEAQLEKSRLLSDRFSAERPKGSFSTLEIQRTEQGDSAMYLCASSLGGRGEKLFFGSGTQLSVL.

This clone was picked up a small number of times. The V and J genes are TRBV2 and TRBJ2-7, with TRBD1 matching 7 bases. This CDR3 contains 12 residues. The junction had 3 bases not matched to a gene; V was cut back by 6 bases and J by 4 bases. Per germline, CDR1 SNHLY and CDR2 FYNNEI. The CDR3 nucleotides are TGTGCCAGCAGCCGACAGGGATACGAGCAGTACTTC. Translating gives CASSRQGYEQYF.

This clone was seen more than once but under ten times. The genes are TRBV9 and TRBJ2-5; 9 bases line up with TRBD1. The CDR3 is made up of 14 amino acids. Germline values: CDR1 SGDLS, CDR2 YYNGEE. After removal of 4 bases from V and 5 bases from J, the junction contained 6 bases not matched to a gene. CDR3 nucleotide sequence: TGTGCCAGCAGCACCTCGACAGGGGGGGAGACCCAGTACTTC. Its translation: CASSTSTGGETQYF.

This clone appeared a few times. The chain links TRBV5-1 to TRBJ2-5, with 7 bases identical to TRBD1. V lost 3 bases and J lost 1; bases outside the gene matches: 3. The length of the CDR3 is 14 residues. Germline V gene sequence: CDR1 SGHRS, CDR2 YFSETQ. The CDR3 reads CASSSGQVQETQYF. CDR3 coding DNA: TGCGCCAGCAGCTCCGGACAGGTCCAAGAGACCCAGTACTTC.

The chain combines TRBV30 with TRBJ1-5, with a tentative D call TRBD1 (5 bases). The CDR3 is 16 amino acids. V lost 2 bases and J 0 bases, leaving 14 bases between the germline ends. CDR1 GTSNPN and CDR2 SVGIG come from the germline V gene (reference sequence). The CDR3 nucleotides are TGTGCCTGGAGTCAGGGCATTACAGGTAGCAATCAGCCCCAGCATTTT. As protein: CAWSQGITGSNQPQHF.

This clone was counted only a few times. In nucleotides, the CDR3 is TGTGCCAGCAGCTTAGGGCTAGCGGGAGGCCGGGGAACCGGGGAGCTGTTTTTT. Translated: CASSLGLAGGRGTGELFF. V usage is TRBV11-2 and J usage is TRBJ2-2; 11 nucleotides line up with TRBD2. Germline V gene lookup returns CDR1 SGHAT and CDR2 FQNNGV. V was pared by 1 base and J by 5 bases, with 9 bases of the junction left unmatched. This CDR3 comprises 18 residues.

A few counts support this clone. The rearrangement joins TRBV7-9 to TRBJ2-3, with D possibly matching TRBD2 (6 bases). The CDR3 loop spans 16 amino acids. From germline, CDR1 is SEHNR and CDR2 FQNEAQ (reference sequence). Trimming stripped 5 bases from V and 1 base from J, with 16 bases between. The DNA for the CDR3 is TGTGCCAGCAGCGCCGGGACTTCTTCTGGCACAGATACGCAGTATTTT. It codes for CASSAGTSSGTDTQYF.

The CDR3 reads CAAAGSQETQYF. The CDR3 nucleotides are TGTGCCGCAGCGGGGTCCCAAGAGACCCAGTACTTC. The V call is TRBV7-9, the J call TRBJ2-5; 7 bases are shared with TRBD2. Germline V gene data show CDR1 as SEHNR and CDR2 as FQNEAQ (reference sequence). The V segment lost 11 bases and the J segment 1 base; nucleotides outside the gene matches: 4. The CDR3 has 12 amino acids. The whole variable domain, remainder taken from reference TRBV7-9 and TRBJ2-5, is DTGVSQNPRHKITKRGQNVTFRCDPISEHNRLYWYRQTLGQGPEFLTYFQNEAQLEKSRLLSDRFSAERPKGSFSTLEIQRTEQGDSAMYLCAAAGSQETQYFGPGTRLLVL.

This clone came up a few times. This chain connects TRBV9 to TRBJ2-7; D call uncertain. Between the trimmed V and J ends, which lost 1 base and 4 bases, there was a span of 3 bases. Germline V CDR1 and CDR2: SGDLS, YYNGEE. The CDR3 extends over 11 amino acids. The CDR3 reads CASSVSYEQYF. CDR3 nucleotide sequence: TGTGCCAGCAGCGTATCGTACGAGCAGTACTTC.

This chain joins TRBV2 and TRBJ1-4; 9 positions agree with TRBD1. Germline-derived CDR1 and CDR2 are SNHLY and FYNNEI. The CDR3 runs to 15 residues. Trimming took 5 bases from V and 5 from J; bases not matched to a gene: 6. CDR3 in DNA: TGTGCCAGCAGTCCCCGGACAGGGGAGAATGAAAAACTGTTTTTT. It specifies CASSPRTGENEKLFF.

V is TRBV29-1 and J is TRBJ2-3; TRBD1 aligns across 9 bases. Germline CDR1 SQVTM, CDR2 ANQGSEA. Trimming at V came to 7 bases and at J to 5 bases, leaving 10 bases not matched to a gene. This CDR3 contains 14 residues. The CDR3 loop is CSAAGQGGLDTQYF. In nucleotides, the CDR3 is TGCAGCGCCGCGGGACAGGGAGGGTTAGATACGCAGTATTTT.

The chain carries TRBV2 and TRBJ2-1; D is uncertain. CDR3 size: 11 residues. V was cut by 6 bases and J by 8 bases, with 8 bases left in between. Germline assignment: CDR1 SNHLY and CDR2 FYNNEI. CDR3 protein: CASSPVDEQFF. CDR3 bases: TGTGCCAGCAGCCCGGTGGATGAGCAGTTCTTC. Using reference TRBV2 and TRBJ2-1 for the parts outside the CDR3, the full variable domain is EPEVTQTPSHQVTQMGQEVILRCVPISNHLYFYWYRQILGQKVEFLVSFYNNEISEKSEIFDDQFSVERPDGSNFTLKIRSTKLEDSAMYFCASSPVDEQFFGPGTRLTVL.